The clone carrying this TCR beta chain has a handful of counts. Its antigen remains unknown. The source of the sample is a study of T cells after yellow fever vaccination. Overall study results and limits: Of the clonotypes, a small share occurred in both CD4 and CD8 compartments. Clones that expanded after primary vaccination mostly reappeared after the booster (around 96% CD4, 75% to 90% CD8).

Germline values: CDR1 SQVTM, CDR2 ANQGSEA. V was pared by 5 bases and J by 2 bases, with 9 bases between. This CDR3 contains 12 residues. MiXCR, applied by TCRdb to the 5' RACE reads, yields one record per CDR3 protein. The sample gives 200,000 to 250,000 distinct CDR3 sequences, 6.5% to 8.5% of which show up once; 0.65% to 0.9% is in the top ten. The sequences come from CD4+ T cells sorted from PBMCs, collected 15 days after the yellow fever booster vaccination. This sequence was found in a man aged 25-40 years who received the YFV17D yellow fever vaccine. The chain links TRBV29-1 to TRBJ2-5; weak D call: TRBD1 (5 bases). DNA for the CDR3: TGCAGCGTTAGGGGTGGGCAAGAGACCCAGTACTTC. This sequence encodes CSVRGGQETQYF. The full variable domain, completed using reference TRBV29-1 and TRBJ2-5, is SAVISQKPSRDICQRGTSLTIQCQVDSQVTMMFWYRQQPGQSLTLIATANQGSEATYESGFVIDKFPISRPNLTFSTLTVSNMSPEDSSIYLCSVRGGQETQYFGPGTRLLVL.